Sequencing of this T cell receptor (beta chain) was carried out in a study of regulatory T cells in long-lasting Graves disease. Time point defined: newly diagnosed GD, antithyroid drugs for less than 3 months. From PBMCs, RNA was extracted and then used to make the TCR library. The authors built TCR beta libraries using iRepertoire HTBI primers and Arm-PCR of CDR3 regions. MiXCR was run by TCRdb on the multiplex PCR reads, yielding one entry per CDR3 protein. This table holds 250,000 or so distinct CDR3 sequences, 18% found once. The V gene's germline CDR1 is SGHNT and CDR2 YENEEA. V was pared by 3 bases and J by 6 bases, with 3 bases of the junction left unmatched. The CDR3 consists of 14 residues. The data were also submitted as part of a second study, on T cells in Graves' hyperthyroidism and ophthalmopathy.

The genes are TRBV11-3 and TRBJ2-1; 9 bases match TRBD2. Specimen: peripheral blood mononuclear cells (PBMCs), collected at new diagnosis, from a patient treated with antithyroid drugs. The sequence derives from a woman under 40 with Graves disease. The CDR3 DNA reads TGTGCCAGCAGCTTGGGACTAGCCTTCAATGAGCAGTTCTTC. Amino acid sequence: CASSLGLAFNEQFF.